Below, one TCR beta chain is given with its context. Its specificity is unknown. These data are taken from a study of T cell repertoires in cytomegalovirus infection. Study details: Public TCR beta signatures were indicative of both CMV infection and a matching HLA type.

With 3 bases clipped from V and 5 bases from J, the junction kept 22 bases outside the gene matches. The CDR3 has 20 amino acids. TCRdb passed the reads through MiXCR, listing each CDR3 protein once. The sample lists about a million distinct CDR3 sequences, around 31% occurring once. This chain joins TRBV12-3 or TRBV12-4 and TRBJ2-1, with 7 bases matching TRBD1. The sequencing here drew on cultured CD8+ T cells from PBMCs, taken from culture after CMV antigen stimulation. This receptor was taken from a human donor in good health (CMV status not recorded). Some clones in this sample may be carry-over from other donors' samples. CDR3: CASSFEARVDRRYQDNEQFF. CDR3 sequence (DNA): TGTGCCAGCAGTTTTGAGGCCCGCGTGGACAGGCGATACCAAGACAATGAGCAGTTCTTC.